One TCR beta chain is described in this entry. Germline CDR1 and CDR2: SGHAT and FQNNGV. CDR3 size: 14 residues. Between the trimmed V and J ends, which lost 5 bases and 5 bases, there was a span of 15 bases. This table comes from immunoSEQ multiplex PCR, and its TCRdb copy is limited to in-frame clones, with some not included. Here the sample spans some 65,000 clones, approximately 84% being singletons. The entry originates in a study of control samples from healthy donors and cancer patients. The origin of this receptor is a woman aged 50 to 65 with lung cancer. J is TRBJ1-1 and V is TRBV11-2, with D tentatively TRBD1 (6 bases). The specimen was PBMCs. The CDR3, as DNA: TGTGCCAGCAGCCGAACAGGGTATTATACTGAAGCTTTCTTT. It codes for CASSRTGYYTEAFF.